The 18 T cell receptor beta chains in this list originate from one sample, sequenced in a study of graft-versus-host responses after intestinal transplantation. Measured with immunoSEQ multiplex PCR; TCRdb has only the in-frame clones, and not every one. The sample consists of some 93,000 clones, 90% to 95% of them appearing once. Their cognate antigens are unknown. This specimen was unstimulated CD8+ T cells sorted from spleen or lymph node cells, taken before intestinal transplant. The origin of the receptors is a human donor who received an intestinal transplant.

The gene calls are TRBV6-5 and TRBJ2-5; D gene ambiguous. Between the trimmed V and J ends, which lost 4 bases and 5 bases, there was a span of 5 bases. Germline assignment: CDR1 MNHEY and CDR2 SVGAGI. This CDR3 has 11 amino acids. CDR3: CASSSRETQYF. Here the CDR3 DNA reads TGTGCCAGCAGTTCGAGGGAGACCCAGTACTTC.

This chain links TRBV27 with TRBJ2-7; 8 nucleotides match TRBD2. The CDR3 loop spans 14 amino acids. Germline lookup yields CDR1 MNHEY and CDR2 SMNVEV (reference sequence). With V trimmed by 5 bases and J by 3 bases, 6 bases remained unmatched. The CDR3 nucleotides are TGTGCCAGCAGTCCGTATAGCGGGAACTACGAGCAGTACTTC. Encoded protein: CASSPYSGNYEQYF.

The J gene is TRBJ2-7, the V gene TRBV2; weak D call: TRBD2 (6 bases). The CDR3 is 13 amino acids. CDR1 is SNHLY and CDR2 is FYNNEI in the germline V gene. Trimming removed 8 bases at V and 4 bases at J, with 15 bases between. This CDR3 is CASCFPGVYEQYF. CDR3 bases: TGTGCCAGCTGTTTTCCGGGGGTTTACGAGCAGTACTTC. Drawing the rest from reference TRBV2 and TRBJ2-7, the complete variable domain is EPEVTQTPSHQVTQMGQEVILRCVPISNHLYFYWYRQILGQKVEFLVSFYNNEISEKSEIFDDQFSVERPDGSNFTLKIRSTKLEDSAMYFCASCFPGVYEQYFGPGTRLTVT.

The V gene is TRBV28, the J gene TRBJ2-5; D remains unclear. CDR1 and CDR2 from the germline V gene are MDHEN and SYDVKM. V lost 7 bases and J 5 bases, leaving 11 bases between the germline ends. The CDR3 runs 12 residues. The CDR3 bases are TGTGCCAGCACCTCCGCCGGGGAGACCCAGTACTTC. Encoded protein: CASTSAGETQYF.

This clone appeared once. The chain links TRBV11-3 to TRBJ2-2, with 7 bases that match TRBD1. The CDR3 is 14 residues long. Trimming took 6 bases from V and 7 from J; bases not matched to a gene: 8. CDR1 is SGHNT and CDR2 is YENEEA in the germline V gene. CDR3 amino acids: CASRSKGASGELFF. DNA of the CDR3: TGTGCCAGCAGATCTAAGGGGGCGAGCGGGGAGCTGTTTTTT.

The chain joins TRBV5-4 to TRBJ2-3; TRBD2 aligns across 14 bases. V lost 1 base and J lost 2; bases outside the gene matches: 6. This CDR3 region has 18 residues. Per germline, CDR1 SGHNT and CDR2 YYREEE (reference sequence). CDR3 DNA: TGTGCCAGCAGCTTGAGGACTAGCGGGGGGCGTACCACAGATACGCAGTATTTT. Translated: CASSLRTSGGRTTDTQYF.

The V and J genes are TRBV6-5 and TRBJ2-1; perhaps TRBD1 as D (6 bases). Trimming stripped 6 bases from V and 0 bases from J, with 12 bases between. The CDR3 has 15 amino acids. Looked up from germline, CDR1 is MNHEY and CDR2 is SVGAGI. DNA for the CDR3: TGTGCCAGCAGCCAGGACAGTAGCTCCTACAATGAGCAGTTCTTC. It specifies CASSQDSSSYNEQFF.

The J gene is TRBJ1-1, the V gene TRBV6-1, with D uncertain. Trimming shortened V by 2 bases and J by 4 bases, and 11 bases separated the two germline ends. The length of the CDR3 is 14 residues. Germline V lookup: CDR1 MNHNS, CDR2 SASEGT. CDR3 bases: TGTGCCAGCAGTGAACGTTATGGAGGCACTGAAGCTTTCTTT. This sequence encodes CASSERYGGTEAFF.

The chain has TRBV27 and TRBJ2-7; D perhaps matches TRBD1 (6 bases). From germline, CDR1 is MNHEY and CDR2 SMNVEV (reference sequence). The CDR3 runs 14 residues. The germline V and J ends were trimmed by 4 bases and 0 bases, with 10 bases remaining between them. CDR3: CASSWGPSSYEQYF. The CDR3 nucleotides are TGTGCCAGCAGTTGGGGGCCCAGCTCCTACGAGCAGTACTTC.

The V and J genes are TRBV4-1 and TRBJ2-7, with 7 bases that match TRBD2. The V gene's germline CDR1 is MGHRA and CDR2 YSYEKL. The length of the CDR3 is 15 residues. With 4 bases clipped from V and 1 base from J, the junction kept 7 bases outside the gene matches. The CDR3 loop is CASSPSGVGSYEQYF. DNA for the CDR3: TGCGCCAGCAGCCCGAGCGGGGTGGGATCCTACGAGCAGTACTTC.

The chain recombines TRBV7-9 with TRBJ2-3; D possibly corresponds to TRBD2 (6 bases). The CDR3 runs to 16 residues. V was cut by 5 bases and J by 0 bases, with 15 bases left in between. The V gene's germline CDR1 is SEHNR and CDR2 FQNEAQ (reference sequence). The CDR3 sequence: CASSPGTAPSTDTQYF. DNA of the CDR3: TGTGCCAGCAGCCCAGGGACTGCACCTAGCACAGATACGCAGTATTTT.

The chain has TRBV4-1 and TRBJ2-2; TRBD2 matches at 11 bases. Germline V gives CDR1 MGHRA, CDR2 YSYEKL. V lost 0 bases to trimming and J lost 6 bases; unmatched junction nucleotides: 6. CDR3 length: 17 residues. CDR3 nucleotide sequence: TGCGCCAGCAGCCAAGATACCGGACTAGCGGGTTCCGGGGAGCTGTTTTTT. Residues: CASSQDTGLAGSGELFF.

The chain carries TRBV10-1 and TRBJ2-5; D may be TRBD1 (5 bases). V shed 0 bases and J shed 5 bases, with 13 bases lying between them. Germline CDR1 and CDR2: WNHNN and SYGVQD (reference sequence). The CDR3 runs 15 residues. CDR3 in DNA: TGCGCCAGCAGTGAGTCGTTAGGGCCAGGGGAGACCCAGTACTTC. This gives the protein CASSESLGPGETQYF.

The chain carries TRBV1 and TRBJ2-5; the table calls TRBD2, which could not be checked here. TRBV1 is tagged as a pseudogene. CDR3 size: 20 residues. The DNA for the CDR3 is TGCACCAGCAGCCAAGAGGAGCGGGGGTTCGGTTCGTCGGGGTTCGGGACCCAGTACTTC. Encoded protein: CTSSQEERGFGSSGFGTQYF.

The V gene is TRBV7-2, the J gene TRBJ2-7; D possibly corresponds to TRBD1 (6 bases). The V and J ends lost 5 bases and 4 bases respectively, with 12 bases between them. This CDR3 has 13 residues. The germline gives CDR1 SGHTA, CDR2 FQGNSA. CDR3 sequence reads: CASSTLQGYEQYF. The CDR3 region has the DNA TGTGCCAGCAGCACACTGCAGGGGTACGAGCAGTACTTC.

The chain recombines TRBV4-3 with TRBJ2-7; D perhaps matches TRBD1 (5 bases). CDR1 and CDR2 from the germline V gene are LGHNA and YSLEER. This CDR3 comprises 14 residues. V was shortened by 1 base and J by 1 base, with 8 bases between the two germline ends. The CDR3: CASSQVRGSYEQYF. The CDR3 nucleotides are TGCGCCAGCAGCCAAGTTAGGGGTTCCTACGAGCAGTACTTC.

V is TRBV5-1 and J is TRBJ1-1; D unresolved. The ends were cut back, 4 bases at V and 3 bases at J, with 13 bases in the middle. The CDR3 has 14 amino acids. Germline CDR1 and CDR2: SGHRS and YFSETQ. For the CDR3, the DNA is TGCGCCAGCAGCGGGCTCCCGCGGGACACTGAAGCTTTCTTT. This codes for CASSGLPRDTEAFF. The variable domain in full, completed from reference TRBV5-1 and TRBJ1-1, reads KAGVTQTPRYLIKTRGQQVTLSCSPISGHRSVSWYQQTPGQGLQFLFEYFSETQRNKGNFPGRFSGRQFSNSRSEMNVSTLELGDSALYLCASSGLPRDTEAFFGQGTRLTVV.

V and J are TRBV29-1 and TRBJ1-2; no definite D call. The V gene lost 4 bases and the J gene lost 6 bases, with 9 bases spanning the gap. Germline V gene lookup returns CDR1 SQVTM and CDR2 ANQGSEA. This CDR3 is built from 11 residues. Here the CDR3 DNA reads TGCAGCGTTGCCACGGCGGATGGCTACACCTTC. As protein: CSVATADGYTF.